This TCR beta chain was obtained from a study of glioma-infiltrating T cells. Study-wide results and limits: Non-neoplastic patients had below-expected tissue-blood divergence, while all gliomas exceeded expectation.

Amplification of TCR alpha and beta CDR3 regions from RNA used iRepertoire nested multiplex PCR. One-step reverse transcription and amplification started from about 100-400 ng of tissue mRNA or PBMC total RNA. TCRdb passed the multiplex PCR reads through MiXCR, listing each CDR3 protein once. The data show some 93,000 distinct CDR3 sequences, approximately 42% seen once. This clonotype was counted a few times. Its antigen is not identified. Germline lookup yields CDR1 MGHRA and CDR2 YSYEKL. V was clipped by 6 bases and J by 0 bases, with 9 bases between them. CDR3 length: 13 amino acids. Material: glioma tissue, nonneoplastic brain tissue, or PBMCs (not recorded which). This receptor was taken from a human donor with low-grade glioma or glioblastoma, undergoing nonglioma brain surgery, or in good health (not recorded which). This chain links TRBV4-1 with TRBJ2-7, with D perhaps matching TRBD2 (5 bases). CDR3 in amino acids: CASRPGFSYEQYF. As DNA, the CDR3 is TGCGCCAGCAGACCGGGGTTCTCCTACGAGCAGTACTTC.